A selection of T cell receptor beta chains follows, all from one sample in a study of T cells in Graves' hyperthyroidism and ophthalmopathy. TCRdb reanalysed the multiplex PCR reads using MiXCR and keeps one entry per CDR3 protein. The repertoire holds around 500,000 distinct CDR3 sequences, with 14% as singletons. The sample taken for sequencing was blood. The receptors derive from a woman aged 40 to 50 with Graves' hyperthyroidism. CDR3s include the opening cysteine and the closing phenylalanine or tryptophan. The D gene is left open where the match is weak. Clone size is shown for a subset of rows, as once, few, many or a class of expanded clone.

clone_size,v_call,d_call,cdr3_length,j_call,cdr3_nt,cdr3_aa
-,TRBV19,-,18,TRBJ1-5,TGTGCCAGTAGTACGGACCCGTGGACAGATTATAGCAATCAGCCCCAGCATTTT,CASSTDPWTDYSNQPQHF
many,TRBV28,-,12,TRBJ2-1,TGTGCCAGCAGTTATAACGGGAATGAGCAGTTCTTC,CASSYNGNEQFF
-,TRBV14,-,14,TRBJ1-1,TGTGCCAGCAGCATTATGATGGGGAGCACTGAAGCTTTCTTT,CASSIMMGSTEAFF
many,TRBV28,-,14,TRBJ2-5,TGTGCCAGCAGTTTGGAAGGGGTTTCGGAGACCCAGTACTTC,CASSLEGVSETQYF
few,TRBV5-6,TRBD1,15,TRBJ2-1,TGTGCCAGCAGCTTGGTGGGACAGGCTAACAATGAGCAGTTCTTC,CASSLVGQANNEQFF
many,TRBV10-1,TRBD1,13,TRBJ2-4,TGCGCCAGCAGTCGGGACAGGGAAAACATTCAGTACTTC,CASSRDRENIQYF
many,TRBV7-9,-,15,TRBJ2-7,TGTGCCAGCAGCCCACCTCGACTAGGTATAGACGAGCAGTACTTC,CASSPPRLGIDEQYF
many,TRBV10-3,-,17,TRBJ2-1,TGTGCCATCAGTGAGTCTGTAGGCTCCTTGGGGTACAATGAGCAGTTCTTC,CAISESVGSLGYNEQFF
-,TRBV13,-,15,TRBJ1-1,TGTGCCAGCAGCCGAGCGGGACCCTTGAACACTGAAGCTTTCTTT,CASSRAGPLNTEAFF
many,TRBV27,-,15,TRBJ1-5,TGTGCCAGCAGTCCAAGACAGGCCCCTAATCAGCCCCAGCATTTT,CASSPRQAPNQPQHF
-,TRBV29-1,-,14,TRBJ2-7,TGCAGCGTTGAAGATCCCGGGCCCTCCTACGAGCAGTACTTC,CSVEDPGPSYEQYF
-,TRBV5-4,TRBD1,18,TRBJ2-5,TGTGCCAGCACCATAACCGGGGACAGGGGGTTCGGAACCGAGACCCAGTACTTC,CASTITGDRGFGTETQYF
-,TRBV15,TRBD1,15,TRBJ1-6,TGTGCCACCAGCAGAGCTGGACAGGGAGGTTCACCCCTCCACTTT,CATSRAGQGGSPLHF
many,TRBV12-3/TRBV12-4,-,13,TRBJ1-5,TGTGCCAGCAGTTTTTCGGATAATCAGCCCCAGCATTTT,CASSFSDNQPQHF
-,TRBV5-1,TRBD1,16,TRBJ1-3,TGCGCCAGCAGACAGTACGGGACAGAAACTGGAAACACCATATATTTT,CASRQYGTETGNTIYF
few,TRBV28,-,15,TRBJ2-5,TGTGCCAGCACCAACGGGGGCGCGGGGCAAGAGACCCAGTACTTC,CASTNGGAGQETQYF
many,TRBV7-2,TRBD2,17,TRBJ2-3,TGTGCCAGCAGCTTAGGCCCACTAGCGGGGTCCACAGATACGCAGTATTTT,CASSLGPLAGSTDTQYF
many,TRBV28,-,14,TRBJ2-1,TGTGCCAGCAGTTTCGTCTTCTCGGGCTATGAGCAGTTCTTC,CASSFVFSGYEQFF
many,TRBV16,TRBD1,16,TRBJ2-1,TGTGCCAGCAGCCGGACAGGGGCTCGCTCCTACAATGAGCAGTTCTTC,CASSRTGARSYNEQFF
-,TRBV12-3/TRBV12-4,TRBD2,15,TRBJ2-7,TGTGCCAGCAGTTTTCGGCAAGGGGAGGGCTACGAGCAGTACTTC,CASSFRQGEGYEQYF
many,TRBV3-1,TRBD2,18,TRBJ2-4,TGTGCCAGCAGCCAAGACCATGCGGGAGTTAACTCAAAGAACATTCAGTACTTC,CASSQDHAGVNSKNIQYF
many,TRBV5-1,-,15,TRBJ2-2,TGCGCCAGCAACGGGACTTACAGGAACACCGGGGAGCTGTTTTTT,CASNGTYRNTGELFF
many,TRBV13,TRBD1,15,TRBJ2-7,TGTGCCAGCAGCTTAAAGGGACAGGGGTTATGGGAGCAGTACTTC,CASSLKGQGLWEQYF
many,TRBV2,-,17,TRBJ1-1,TGTGCCAGCAGTGAGAGAAAACAGGGTGAGATTGGTACTGAAGCTTTCTTT,CASSERKQGEIGTEAFF
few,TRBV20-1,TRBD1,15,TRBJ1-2,TGCAGTGCTACCCGGACAGGGGATCCCCTATTAGGCTACACCTTC,CSATRTGDPLLGYTF
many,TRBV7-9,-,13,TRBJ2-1,TGTGCCAGCACCCTGACAGCGGACAATGAGCAGTTCTTC,CASTLTADNEQFF
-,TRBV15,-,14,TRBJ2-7,TGTGCCACCAGTACCAAGACGCGGATCTACGAGCAGTACTTC,CATSTKTRIYEQYF
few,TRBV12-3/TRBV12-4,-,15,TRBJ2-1,TGTGCCAGCAGCCTTGGGGCAGCGACCTACAATGAGCAGTTCTTC,CASSLGAATYNEQFF
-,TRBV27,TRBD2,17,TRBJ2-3,TGTGCCAGCAGTCTGTCCGGGAGGGAATATGTGGAAGATACGCAGTATTTT,CASSLSGREYVEDTQYF
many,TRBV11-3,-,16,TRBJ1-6,TGTGCCAGCAGCGAGCACCGGGGACTTTACAATTCACCCCTCCACTTT,CASSEHRGLYNSPLHF
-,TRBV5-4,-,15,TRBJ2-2,TGTGCCAGCAGCTTTATGGGACTCAACACCGGGGAGCTGTTTTTT,CASSFMGLNTGELFF
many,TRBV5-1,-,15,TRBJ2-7,TGCGCCAGCAGCGGGTCTCGACAGACCTCCTACGAGCAGTACTTC,CASSGSRQTSYEQYF
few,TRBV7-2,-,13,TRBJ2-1,TGTGCCAGCAGCTTAGGGTACTACAATGAGCAGTTCTTC,CASSLGYYNEQFF
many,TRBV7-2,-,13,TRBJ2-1,TGTGCCAGCAGCTCAGGGTTGTCCAATGAGCAGTTCTTC,CASSSGLSNEQFF
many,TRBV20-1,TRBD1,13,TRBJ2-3,TGCAGTGCTAGGACAGGGCGCACAGATACGCAGTATTTT,CSARTGRTDTQYF
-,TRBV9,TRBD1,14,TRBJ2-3,TGTGCCAGCAGCAAAACAGGGGGCGCGGATACGCAGTATTTT,CASSKTGGADTQYF
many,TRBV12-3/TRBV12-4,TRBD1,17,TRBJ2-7,TGTGCCAGCAGAGATAAACCGGGACAGCACCCCTCCTACGAGCAGTACTTC,CASRDKPGQHPSYEQYF
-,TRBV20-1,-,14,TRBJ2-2,TGCAGTGCTAAAGAGGGAGTGATCACCGGGGAGCTGTTTTTT,CSAKEGVITGELFF
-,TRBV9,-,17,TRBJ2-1,TGTGCCAGCAGCGTAGGTGTGCCCCCCTACCTCTACAATGAGCAGTTCTTC,CASSVGVPPYLYNEQFF
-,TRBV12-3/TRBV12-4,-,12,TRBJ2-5,TGTGCCAGCAGTTCGGACAGACCCACCCAGTACTTC,CASSSDRPTQYF
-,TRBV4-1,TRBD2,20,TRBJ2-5,TGCGCCAGCAGCCTCACCCTCGGTAGCGGGAGGGGGGGGTACCAAGAGACCCAGTACTTC,CASSLTLGSGRGGYQETQYF
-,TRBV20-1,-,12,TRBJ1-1,TGCAGTGATGGACGGGTAAACACTAAAGCTTTCTTT,CSDGRVNTKAFF
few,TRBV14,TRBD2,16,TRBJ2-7,TGTGCCAGCAGCCAAGAGCCAGGACTAGCGGCCTACGAGCAGTACTTC,CASSQEPGLAAYEQYF
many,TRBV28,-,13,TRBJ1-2,TGTGCCAGCAGTTTCTCAAGGGGAGATGGCTACACCTTC,CASSFSRGDGYTF
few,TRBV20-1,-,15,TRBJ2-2,TGCAGTGCTAGTGCCCCAGCTGTTAACACCGGGGAGCTGTTTTTT,CSASAPAVNTGELFF
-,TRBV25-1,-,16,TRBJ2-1,TGTGCCAGCAGGGGAGGGGGGCGGGGATCTTACAATGAGCAGTTCTTC,CASRGGGRGSYNEQFF
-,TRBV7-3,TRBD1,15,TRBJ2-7,TGTGCCAGCAGCTTACGGGACAGTCCTACCTACGAGCAGTACTTC,CASSLRDSPTYEQYF
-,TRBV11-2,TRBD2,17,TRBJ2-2,TGTGCCAGCAGCTCGCGGACTAGCGGGAGAGGGACCGGGGAGCTGTTTTTT,CASSSRTSGRGTGELFF
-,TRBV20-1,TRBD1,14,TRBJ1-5,TGCAGTGCTAGAGGACAGGGGGATTATCAGCCCCAGCATTTT,CSARGQGDYQPQHF
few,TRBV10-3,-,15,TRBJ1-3,TGTGCCATCATCTCGGACTTTTACTCTGGAAACACCATATATTTT,CAIISDFYSGNTIYF
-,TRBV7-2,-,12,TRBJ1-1,TGTGCCAGCAGCTTAGCTTTCACTGAAGCTTTCTTT,CASSLAFTEAFF
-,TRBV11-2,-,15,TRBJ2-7,TGTGCCAGCAGTCAGGACAGAGCATTAGTTTACGAGCAGTACTTC,CASSQDRALVYEQYF
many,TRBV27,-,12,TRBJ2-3,TGTGCCAGCAGTTCCGGACGGGATACGCAGTATTTT,CASSSGRDTQYF
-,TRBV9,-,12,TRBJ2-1,TGTGCCAGCGGCGTAGATATCAATGAGCAGTTCTTC,CASGVDINEQFF
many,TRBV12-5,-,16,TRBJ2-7,TGTGCTAGTGGTTTGGTACCAGCAGGTATCTCCTACGAGCAGTACTTC,CASGLVPAGISYEQYF
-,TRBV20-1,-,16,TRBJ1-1,TGCAGTGCTAGGAACAGGGCCGATTGGAAGTTGACTGTAGCTTTCTTT,CSARNRADWKLTVAFF
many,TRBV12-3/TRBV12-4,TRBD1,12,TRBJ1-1,TGTGCCAGCAGCGTACAGGGGTCAGAAGCTTTCTTT,CASSVQGSEAFF